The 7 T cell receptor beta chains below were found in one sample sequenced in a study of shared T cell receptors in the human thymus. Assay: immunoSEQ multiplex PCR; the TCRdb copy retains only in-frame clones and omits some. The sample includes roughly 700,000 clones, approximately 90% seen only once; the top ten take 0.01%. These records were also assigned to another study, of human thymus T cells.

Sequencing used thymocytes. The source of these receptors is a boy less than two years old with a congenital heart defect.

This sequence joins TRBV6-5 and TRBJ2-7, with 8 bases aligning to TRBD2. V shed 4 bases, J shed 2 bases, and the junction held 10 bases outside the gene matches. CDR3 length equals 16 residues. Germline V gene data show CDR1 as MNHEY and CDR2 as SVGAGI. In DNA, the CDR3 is TGTGCCAGCAGTTCTTGGAGGACTAGCCAAACCTACGAGCAGTACTTC. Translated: CASSSWRTSQTYEQYF.

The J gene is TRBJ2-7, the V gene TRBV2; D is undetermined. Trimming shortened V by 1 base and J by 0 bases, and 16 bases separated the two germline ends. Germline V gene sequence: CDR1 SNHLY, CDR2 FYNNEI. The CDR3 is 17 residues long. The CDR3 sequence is CASSEGFRYPSSYEQYF. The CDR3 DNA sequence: TGTGCCAGCAGTGAAGGTTTTCGGTACCCGAGCTCCTACGAGCAGTACTTC.

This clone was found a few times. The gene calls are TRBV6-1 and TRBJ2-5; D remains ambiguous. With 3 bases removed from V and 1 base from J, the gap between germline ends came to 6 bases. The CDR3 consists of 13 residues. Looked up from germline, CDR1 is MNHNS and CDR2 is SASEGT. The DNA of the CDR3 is TGTGCCAGCAGTGAGTTCAGCCAAGAGACCCAGTACTTC. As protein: CASSEFSQETQYF.

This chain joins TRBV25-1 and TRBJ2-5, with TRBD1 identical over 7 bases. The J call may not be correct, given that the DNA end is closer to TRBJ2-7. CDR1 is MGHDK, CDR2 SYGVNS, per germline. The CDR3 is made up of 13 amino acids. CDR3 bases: TGTGCCAGCAGTGGAGACAGGGACGACGAGCAGTACTTC. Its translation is CASSGDRDDEQYF.

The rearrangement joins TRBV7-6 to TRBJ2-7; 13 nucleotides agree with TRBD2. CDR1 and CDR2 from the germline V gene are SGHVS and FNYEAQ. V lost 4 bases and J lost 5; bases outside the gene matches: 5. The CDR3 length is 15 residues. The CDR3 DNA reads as TGTGCCAGCAGCTGGAGACTAGCGGGAGGCAACGAGCAGTACTTC. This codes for CASSWRLAGGNEQYF.

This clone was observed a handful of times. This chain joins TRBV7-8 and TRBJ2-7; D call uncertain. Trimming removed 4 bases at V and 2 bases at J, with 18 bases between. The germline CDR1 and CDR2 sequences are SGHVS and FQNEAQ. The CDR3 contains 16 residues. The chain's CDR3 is CASSYEYTGGTYEQYF. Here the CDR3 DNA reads TGTGCCAGCAGCTATGAATACACTGGCGGCACCTACGAGCAGTACTTC.

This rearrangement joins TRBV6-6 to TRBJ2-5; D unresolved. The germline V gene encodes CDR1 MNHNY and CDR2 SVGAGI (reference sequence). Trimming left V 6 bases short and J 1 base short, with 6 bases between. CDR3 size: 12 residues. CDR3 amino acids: CASREIQETQYF. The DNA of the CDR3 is TGTGCCAGCAGGGAGATCCAAGAGACCCAGTACTTC.